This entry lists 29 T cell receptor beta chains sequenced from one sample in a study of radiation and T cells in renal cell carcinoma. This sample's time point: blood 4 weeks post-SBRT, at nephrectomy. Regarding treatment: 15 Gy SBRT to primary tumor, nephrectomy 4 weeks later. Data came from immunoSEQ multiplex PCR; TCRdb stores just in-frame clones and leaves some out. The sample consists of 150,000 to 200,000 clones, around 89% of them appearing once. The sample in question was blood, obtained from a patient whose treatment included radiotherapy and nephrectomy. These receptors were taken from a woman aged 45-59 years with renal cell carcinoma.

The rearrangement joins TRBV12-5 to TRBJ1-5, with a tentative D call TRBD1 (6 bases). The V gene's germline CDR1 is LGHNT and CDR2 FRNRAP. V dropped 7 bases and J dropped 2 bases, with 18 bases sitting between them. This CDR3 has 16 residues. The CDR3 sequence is CASAPYGGAGNQPQHF. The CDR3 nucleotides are TGTGCTAGTGCCCCGTACGGGGGGGCCGGCAATCAGCCCCAGCATTTT.

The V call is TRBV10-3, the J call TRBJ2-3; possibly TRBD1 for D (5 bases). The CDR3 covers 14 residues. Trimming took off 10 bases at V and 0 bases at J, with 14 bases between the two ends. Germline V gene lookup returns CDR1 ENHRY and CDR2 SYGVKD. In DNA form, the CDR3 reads TGTGCCACCCGTATAGGGGCTAGCACAGATACGCAGTATTTT. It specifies CATRIGASTDTQYF.

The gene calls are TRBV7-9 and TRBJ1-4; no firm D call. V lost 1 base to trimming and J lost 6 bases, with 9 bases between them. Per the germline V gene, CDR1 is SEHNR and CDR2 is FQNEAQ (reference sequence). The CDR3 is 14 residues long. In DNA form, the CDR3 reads TGTGCCAGCAGCTTAGGGCAGTATTATGAAAAACTGTTTTTT. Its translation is CASSLGQYYEKLFF. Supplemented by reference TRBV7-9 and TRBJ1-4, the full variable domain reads DTGVSQNPRHKITKRGQNVTFRCDPISEHNRLYWYRQTLGQGPEFLTYFQNEAQLEKSRLLSDRFSAERPKGSFSTLEIQRTEQGDSAMYLCASSLGQYYEKLFFGSGTQLSVL.

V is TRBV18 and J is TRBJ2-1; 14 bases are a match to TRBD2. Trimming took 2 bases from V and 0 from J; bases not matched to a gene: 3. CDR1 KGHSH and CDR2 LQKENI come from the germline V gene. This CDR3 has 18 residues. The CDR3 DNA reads TGTGCCAGCTCACCAAAGGGGACTAGCGGGAGCTCCTACAATGAGCAGTTCTTC. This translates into CASSPKGTSGSSYNEQFF. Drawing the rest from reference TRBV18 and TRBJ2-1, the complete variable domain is NAGVMQNPRHLVRRRGQEARLRCSPMKGHSHVYWYRQLPEEGLKFMVYLQKENIIDESGMPKERFSAEFPKEGPSILRIQQVVRGDSAAYFCASSPKGTSGSSYNEQFFGPGTRLTVL.

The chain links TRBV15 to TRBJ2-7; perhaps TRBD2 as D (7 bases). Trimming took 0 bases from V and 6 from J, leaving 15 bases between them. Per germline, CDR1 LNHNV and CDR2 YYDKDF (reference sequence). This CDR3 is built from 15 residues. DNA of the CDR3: TGTGCCACCAGCAGAGATCGGGGGGCCGGTAGCGAGCAGTACTTC. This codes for CATSRDRGAGSEQYF.

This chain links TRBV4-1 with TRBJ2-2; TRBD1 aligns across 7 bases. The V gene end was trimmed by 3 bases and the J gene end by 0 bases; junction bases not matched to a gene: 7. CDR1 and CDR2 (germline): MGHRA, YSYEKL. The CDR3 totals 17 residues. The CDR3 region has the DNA TGCGCCAGCAGCCAGGACCCGGGGACAGCGAACACCGGGGAGCTGTTTTTT. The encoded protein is CASSQDPGTANTGELFF.

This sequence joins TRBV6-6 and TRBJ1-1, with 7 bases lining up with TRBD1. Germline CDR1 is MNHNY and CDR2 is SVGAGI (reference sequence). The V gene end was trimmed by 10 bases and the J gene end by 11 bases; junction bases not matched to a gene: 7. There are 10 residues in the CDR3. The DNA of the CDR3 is TGTGCCACCAGGACAGGCTCGGCTTTCTTT. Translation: CATRTGSAFF.

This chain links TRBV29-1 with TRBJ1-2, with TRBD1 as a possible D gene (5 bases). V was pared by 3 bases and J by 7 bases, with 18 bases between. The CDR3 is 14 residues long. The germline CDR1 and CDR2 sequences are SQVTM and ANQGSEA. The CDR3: CSVETPGGVAGYTF. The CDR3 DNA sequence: TGCAGCGTTGAGACTCCGGGGGGAGTAGCTGGCTACACCTTC.

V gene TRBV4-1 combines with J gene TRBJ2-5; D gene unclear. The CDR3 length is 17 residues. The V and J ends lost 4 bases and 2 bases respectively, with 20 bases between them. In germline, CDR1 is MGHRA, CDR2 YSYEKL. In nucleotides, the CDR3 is TGCGCCAGCAGCCTGGGTAGAGTAGCTCTCTTACAAGAGACCCAGTACTTC. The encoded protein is CASSLGRVALLQETQYF.

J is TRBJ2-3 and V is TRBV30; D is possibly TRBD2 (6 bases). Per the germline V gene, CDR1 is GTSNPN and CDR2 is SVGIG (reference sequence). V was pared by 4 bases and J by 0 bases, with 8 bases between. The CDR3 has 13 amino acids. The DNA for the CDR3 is TGTGCCTGGATGGCGGGGAGCACAGATACGCAGTATTTT. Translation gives CAWMAGSTDTQYF.

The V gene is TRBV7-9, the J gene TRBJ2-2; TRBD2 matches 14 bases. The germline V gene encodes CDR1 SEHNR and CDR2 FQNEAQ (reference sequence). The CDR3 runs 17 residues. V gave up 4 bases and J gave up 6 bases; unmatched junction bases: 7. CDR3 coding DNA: TGTGCCAGCAGCTCGCGGACTAGCGGGGGGCCGTCCGGGGAGCTGTTTTTT. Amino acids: CASSSRTSGGPSGELFF. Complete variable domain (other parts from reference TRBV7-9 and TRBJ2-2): DTGVSQNPRHKITKRGQNVTFRCDPISEHNRLYWYRQTLGQGPEFLTYFQNEAQLEKSRLLSDRFSAERPKGSFSTLEIQRTEQGDSAMYLCASSSRTSGGPSGELFFGEGSRLTVL.

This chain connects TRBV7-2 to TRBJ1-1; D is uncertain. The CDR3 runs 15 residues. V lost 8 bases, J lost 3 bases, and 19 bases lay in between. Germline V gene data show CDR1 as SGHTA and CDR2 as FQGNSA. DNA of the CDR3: TGTGCCAGCCGACGAGGCGGGGTGAGGGACACTGAAGCTTTCTTT. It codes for CASRRGGVRDTEAFF.

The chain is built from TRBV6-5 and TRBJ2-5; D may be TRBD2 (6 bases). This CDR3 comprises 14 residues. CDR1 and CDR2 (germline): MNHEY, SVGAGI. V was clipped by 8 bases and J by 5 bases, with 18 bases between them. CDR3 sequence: CASGRLVRRETQYF. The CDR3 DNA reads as TGTGCCAGCGGGAGACTAGTCCGCAGGGAGACCCAGTACTTC.

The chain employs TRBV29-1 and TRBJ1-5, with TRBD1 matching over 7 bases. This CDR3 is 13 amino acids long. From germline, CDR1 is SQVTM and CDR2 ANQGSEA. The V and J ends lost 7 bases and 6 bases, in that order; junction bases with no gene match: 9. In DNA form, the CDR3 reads TGCAGCGCCGATTCAGGGGGGGGTCAGCCCCAGCATTTT. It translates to CSADSGGGQPQHF. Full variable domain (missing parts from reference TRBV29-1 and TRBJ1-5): SAVISQKPSRDICQRGTSLTIQCQVDSQVTMMFWYRQQPGQSLTLIATANQGSEATYESGFVIDKFPISRPNLTFSTLTVSNMSPEDSSIYLCSADSGGGQPQHFGDGTRLSIL.

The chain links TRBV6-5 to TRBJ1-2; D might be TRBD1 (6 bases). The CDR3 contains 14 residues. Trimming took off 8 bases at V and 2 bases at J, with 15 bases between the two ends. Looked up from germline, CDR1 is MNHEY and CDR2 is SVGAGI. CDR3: CASSRRGGNYGYTF. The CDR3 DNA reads TGTGCCAGCTCCCGGAGGGGGGGGAACTATGGCTACACCTTC.

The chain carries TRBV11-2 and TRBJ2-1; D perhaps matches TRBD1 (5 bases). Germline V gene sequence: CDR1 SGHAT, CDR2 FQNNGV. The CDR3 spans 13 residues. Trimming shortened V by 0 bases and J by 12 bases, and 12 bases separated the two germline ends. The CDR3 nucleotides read TGTGCCAGCAGCTTAGAGTATGGACAAACGCAGTTCTTC. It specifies CASSLEYGQTQFF.

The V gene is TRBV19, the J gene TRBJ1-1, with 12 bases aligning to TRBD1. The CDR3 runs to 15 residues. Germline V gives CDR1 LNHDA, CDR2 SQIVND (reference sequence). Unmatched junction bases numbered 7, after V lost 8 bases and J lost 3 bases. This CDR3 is CASEGQGALDTEAFF. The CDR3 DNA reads TGTGCCAGTGAGGGACAGGGGGCGTTGGACACTGAAGCTTTCTTT.

The CDR3 DNA follows: TGTGCCAGCGCTGGGGGCAGGAGAGGGCTAGGCTACACCTTC. Translating gives CASAGGRRGLGYTF. The chain carries TRBV21-1 and TRBJ1-2; the DNA was not used to check the table's D call, TRBD1. TRBV21-1 is deemed a pseudogene. CDR3 length: 14 amino acids.

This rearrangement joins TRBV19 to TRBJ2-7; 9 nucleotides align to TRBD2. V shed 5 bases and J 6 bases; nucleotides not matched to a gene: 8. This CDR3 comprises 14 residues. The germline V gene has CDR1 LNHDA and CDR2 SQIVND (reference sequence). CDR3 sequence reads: CASSPQRGVGEQYF. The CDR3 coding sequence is TGTGCCAGTAGTCCACAGCGGGGGGTAGGCGAGCAGTACTTC.

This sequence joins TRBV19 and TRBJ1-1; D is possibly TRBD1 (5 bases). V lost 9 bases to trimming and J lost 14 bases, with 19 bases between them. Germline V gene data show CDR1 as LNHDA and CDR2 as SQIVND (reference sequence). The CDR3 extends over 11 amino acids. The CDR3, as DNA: TGTGCCAGCAAACAGGCGGCCGATATGTTCTTT. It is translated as CASKQAADMFF.

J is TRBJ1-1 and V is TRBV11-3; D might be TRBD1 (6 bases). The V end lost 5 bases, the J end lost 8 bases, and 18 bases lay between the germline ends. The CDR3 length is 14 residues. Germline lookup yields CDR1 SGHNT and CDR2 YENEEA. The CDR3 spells CASSIPRYRVEAFF. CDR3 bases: TGTGCCAGCAGCATCCCCCGTTACAGGGTCGAAGCTTTCTTT.

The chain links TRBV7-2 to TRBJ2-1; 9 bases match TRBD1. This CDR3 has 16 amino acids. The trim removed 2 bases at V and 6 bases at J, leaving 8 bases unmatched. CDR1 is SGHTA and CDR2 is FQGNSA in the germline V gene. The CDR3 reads CASSLPGQGPLNEQFF. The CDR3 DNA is TGTGCCAGCAGCTTACCGGGACAGGGCCCTCTCAATGAGCAGTTCTTC.

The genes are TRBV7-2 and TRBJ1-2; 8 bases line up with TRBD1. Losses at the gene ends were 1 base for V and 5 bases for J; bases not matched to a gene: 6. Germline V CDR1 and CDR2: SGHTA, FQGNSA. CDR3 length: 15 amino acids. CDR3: CASSLEAGGMYGYTF. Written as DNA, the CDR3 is TGTGCCAGCAGCTTAGAGGCAGGGGGCATGTATGGCTACACCTTC.

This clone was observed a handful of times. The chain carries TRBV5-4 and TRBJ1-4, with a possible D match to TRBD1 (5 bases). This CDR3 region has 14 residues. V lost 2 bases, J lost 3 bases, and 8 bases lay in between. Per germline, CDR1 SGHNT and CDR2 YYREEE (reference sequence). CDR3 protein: CASSFSGANEKLFF. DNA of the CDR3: TGTGCCAGCAGCTTTTCGGGGGCTAATGAAAAACTGTTTTTT.

This CDR3 reads CASSQDFSGPQETQYF. The CDR3 DNA reads TGTGCCAGCAGCCAAGATTTTTCAGGGCCACAAGAGACCCAGTACTTC. The V and J genes are TRBV4-2 and TRBJ2-5; D may be TRBD1 (5 bases). The CDR3 has 16 residues. Germline CDR1 and CDR2: LGHNA and YNFKEQ. V lost 0 bases and J 2 bases, leaving 13 bases between the germline ends.

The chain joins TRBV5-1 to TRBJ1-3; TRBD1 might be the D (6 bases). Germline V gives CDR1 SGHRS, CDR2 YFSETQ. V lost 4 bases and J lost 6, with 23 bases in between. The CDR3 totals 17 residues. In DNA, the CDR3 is TGCGCCAGCAGCCACCAGCCCGGGACAAGTGGTGAAAACACCATATATTTT. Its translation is CASSHQPGTSGENTIYF.

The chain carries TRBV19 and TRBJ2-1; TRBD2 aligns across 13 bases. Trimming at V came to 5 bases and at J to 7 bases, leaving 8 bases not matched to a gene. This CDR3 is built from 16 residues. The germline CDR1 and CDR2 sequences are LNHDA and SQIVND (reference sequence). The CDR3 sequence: CASSPRTSGGLNEQFF. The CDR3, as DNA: TGTGCCAGTAGTCCGCGGACTAGCGGGGGATTAAATGAGCAGTTCTTC. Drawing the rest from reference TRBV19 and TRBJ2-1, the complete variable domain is DGGITQSPKYLFRKEGQNVTLSCEQNLNHDAMYWYRQDPGQGLRLIYYSQIVNDFQKGDIAEGYSVSREKKESFPLTVTSAQKNPTAFYLCASSPRTSGGLNEQFFGPGTRLTVL.

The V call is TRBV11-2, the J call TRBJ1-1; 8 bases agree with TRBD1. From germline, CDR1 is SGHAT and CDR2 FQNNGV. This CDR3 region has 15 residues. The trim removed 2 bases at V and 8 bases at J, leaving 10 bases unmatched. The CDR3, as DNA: TGTGCCAGCAGCTTAATTTCAGGGGGCGCAGGGGAAGCTTTCTTT. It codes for CASSLISGGAGEAFF.

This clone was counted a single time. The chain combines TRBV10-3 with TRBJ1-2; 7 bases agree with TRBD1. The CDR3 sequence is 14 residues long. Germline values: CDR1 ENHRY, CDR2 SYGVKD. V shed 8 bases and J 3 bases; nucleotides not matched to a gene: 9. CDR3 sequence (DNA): TGTGCCATCCTAGTACAGGGGACTCACTATGGCTACACCTTC. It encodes CAILVQGTHYGYTF.